These 10 T cell receptor beta chains share one sample of origin, sequenced in a study of CD8+ T cells in alopecia areata. cDNA reverse transcribed from extracted RNA served as the sequencing template. The data were produced by immunoSEQ multiplex PCR, yet TCRdb's version contains in-frame clones alone and is incomplete. The sample has 200,000 to 250,000 clones; about 60% are singletons. The sequences come from CD4+ T cells sorted from blood, collected at week 0. The receptors come from a human donor with alopecia areata.

This chain uses TRBV2 with TRBJ2-2, with 8 nucleotides matching TRBD2. This CDR3 contains 15 residues. The J segment lost 1 base and the V segment lost 5 bases, leaving 3 bases of the junction unmatched. Germline loops: CDR1 SNHLY, CDR2 FYNNEI. The CDR3 spells CASSPSGQNTGELFF. The DNA of the CDR3 is TGTGCCAGCAGTCCTAGCGGGCAGAACACCGGGGAGCTGTTTTTT.

V and J are TRBV5-1 and TRBJ2-6; D may be TRBD1 (6 bases). Looked up from germline, CDR1 is SGHRS and CDR2 is YFSETQ. The CDR3 totals 18 residues. The ends were cut back, 4 bases at V and 0 bases at J, with 17 bases in the middle. CDR3 in amino acids: CASSPRTAAISGANVLTF. In DNA, the CDR3 is TGCGCCAGCAGCCCCAGGACAGCAGCAATCTCTGGGGCCAACGTCCTGACTTTC.

As DNA, the CDR3 is TGTGCCTGGAGTGTACGAGAAGGGCTCAATCAGCCCCAGCATTTT. Translated, it gives CAWSVREGLNQPQHF. This chain uses TRBV30 with TRBJ1-5; D unresolved. Trimming shortened V by 0 bases and J by 3 bases, and 12 bases separated the two germline ends. Germline CDR1 is GTSNPN and CDR2 is SVGIG (reference sequence). This CDR3 region has 15 residues. The full variable domain, completed using reference TRBV30 and TRBJ1-5, is SQTIHQWPATLVQPVGSPLSLECTVEGTSNPNLYWYRQAAGRGLQLLFYSVGIGQISSEVPQNLSASRPQDRQFILSSKKLLLSDSGFYLCAWSVREGLNQPQHFGDGTRLSIL.

This clone has a handful of counts. This chain links TRBV29-1 with TRBJ1-1; TRBD1 is a possible D gene (5 bases). CDR3 size: 11 residues. Between the trimmed V and J ends, which lost 8 bases and 1 base, there was a span of 8 bases. Germline CDR1 reads SQVTM; CDR2 reads ANQGSEA. The CDR3 here is CSYTGNTEAFF. The DNA for the CDR3 is TGCAGCTATACAGGGAACACTGAAGCTTTCTTT.

The count of this clone is one. This rearrangement joins TRBV7-9 to TRBJ2-3; maybe TRBD1 (5 bases). The germline V gene encodes CDR1 SEHNR and CDR2 FQNEAQ (reference sequence). The CDR3 totals 13 residues. V lost 5 bases and J lost 2, with 8 bases in between. CDR3: CASSPGHTDTQYF. The CDR3 DNA is TGTGCCAGCAGCCCCGGACACACAGATACGCAGTATTTT.

There are a few counts of this clone. The V gene is TRBV7-9, the J gene TRBJ2-6; D possibly corresponds to TRBD1 (5 bases). The CDR3 runs 15 residues. Germline V gene data show CDR1 as SEHNR and CDR2 as FQNEAQ (reference sequence). Deletions cut 5 bases from V and 0 bases from J, with 8 bases between. CDR3 residues: CASSQGSSGANVLTF. The DNA for the CDR3 is TGTGCCAGCAGCCAGGGAAGCTCTGGGGCCAACGTCCTGACTTTC. The full variable domain, rest sourced from reference TRBV7-9 and TRBJ2-6, is DTGVSQNPRHKITKRGQNVTFRCDPISEHNRLYWYRQTLGQGPEFLTYFQNEAQLEKSRLLSDRFSAERPKGSFSTLEIQRTEQGDSAMYLCASSQGSSGANVLTFGAGSRLTVL.

This clone has just a few counts. This chain links TRBV29-1 with TRBJ2-1, with 7 positions matching TRBD1. CDR3 length equals 14 residues. The germline V gene has CDR1 SQVTM and CDR2 ANQGSEA. V gave up 6 bases and J gave up 5 bases; unmatched junction bases: 10. The CDR3 reads CSVKQGLVDNEQFF. Written as DNA, the CDR3 is TGCAGCGTGAAACAGGGGCTAGTGGACAATGAGCAGTTCTTC.

This clone has more than one count but fewer than ten. This sequence joins TRBV19 and TRBJ1-5; D is possibly TRBD1 (6 bases). There are 13 residues in the CDR3. V shed 1 base and J shed 7 bases, with 8 bases lying between them. Looked up from germline, CDR1 is LNHDA and CDR2 is SQIVND (reference sequence). CDR3 bases: TGTGCCAGTAGTATAGCCCAGGGGCAGCCCCAGCATTTT. Protein sequence: CASSIAQGQPQHF.

The CDR3 DNA reads as TGTGCCAGCAGCTTACGGGCGGGAGGGGACAATGAGCAGTTCTTC. It specifies CASSLRAGGDNEQFF. The gene calls are TRBV11-2 and TRBJ2-1, with 9 bases fitting TRBD2. The CDR3 consists of 15 residues. In germline, CDR1 is SGHAT, CDR2 FQNNGV. J gave up 5 bases and V 2 bases, and 4 bases lay outside the gene matches.

The chain uses TRBV30 and TRBJ1-2; 7 bases are shared with TRBD1. CDR1 and CDR2 (germline): GTSNPN, SVGIG (reference sequence). This CDR3 has 15 residues. The junction had 9 bases not matched to a gene; V was cut back by 5 bases and J by 0 bases. Here the CDR3 DNA reads TGTGCCTGGGGGGGACAGCTAAGACCTAACTATGGCTACACCTTC. Translation gives CAWGGQLRPNYGYTF.